Listed here is a single TCR beta chain. Its target is unknown. The CDR3 loop spans 16 amino acids. Germline V gives CDR1 SGHTA, CDR2 FQGTGA. Trimming removed 3 bases from V and 8 bases from J, with 20 bases in between. Measured with immunoSEQ multiplex PCR; TCRdb has only the in-frame clones, and not every one. Of over 2 million clones listed, about nine tenths were seen once; the top ten hold 0.3% to 0.45%. This entry belongs to a study of shared clonotypes between healthy human individuals. Study information: Per donor, three plates held CD4 naive cells, three held CD4 memory, two held CD8 naive and one held CD8 memory.

Findings of the study overall: Several donors held approximately 4.6% of naive CD4 clonotypes in common.

The origin of this receptor is a young man in good health. Some clones in this sample may be carry-over from other donors' samples. This chain links TRBV7-3 with TRBJ2-1; perhaps D is TRBD1 or TRBD2 (5 bases each). Sequencing used naive CD4+ T cells from PBMCs. Indicated subset: CD45RA+ positively selected. The CDR3 coding sequence is TGTGCCAGCAGCTTGGACCGGGACCGTGTAATCCATGAGCAGTTCTTC. Its protein is CASSLDRDRVIHEQFF.